This T cell receptor (beta chain) was observed in a study of neurological immune-mediated disorders. Stated time point: longitudinal time-point 3. The unsorted libraries had their origin in 2 million PBMCs stored at -80 C. This clonotype has ten or more counts. The antigen is unknown. The V gene's germline CDR1 is DFQATT and CDR2 SNEGSKA (reference sequence). This CDR3 region has 15 residues. Notes on the study in general: No CDR3 amino acid sequences recurred among expanded clones across subjects, suggesting private repertoires in all groups. Whereas HTLV-1-associated myelopathy showed the most TCR clonal expansion, multiple sclerosis showed the least, with levels below those of healthy controls.

TCRdb independently ran MiXCR on the 5' RACE reads; one entry per CDR3 protein. In the table there are over 90,000 distinct CDR3 sequences, 10% to 13% of which are singletons. The V gene is TRBV20-1, the J gene TRBJ1-5; D gene unclear. Sequencing was carried out using PBMCs. The source is a female donor with HTLV-1-associated myelopathy (HAM/TSP). This CDR3 is CSGRSDIYSNQPQHF. DNA of the CDR3: TGCAGCGGGAGATCAGACATATATAGCAATCAGCCCCAGCATTTT.